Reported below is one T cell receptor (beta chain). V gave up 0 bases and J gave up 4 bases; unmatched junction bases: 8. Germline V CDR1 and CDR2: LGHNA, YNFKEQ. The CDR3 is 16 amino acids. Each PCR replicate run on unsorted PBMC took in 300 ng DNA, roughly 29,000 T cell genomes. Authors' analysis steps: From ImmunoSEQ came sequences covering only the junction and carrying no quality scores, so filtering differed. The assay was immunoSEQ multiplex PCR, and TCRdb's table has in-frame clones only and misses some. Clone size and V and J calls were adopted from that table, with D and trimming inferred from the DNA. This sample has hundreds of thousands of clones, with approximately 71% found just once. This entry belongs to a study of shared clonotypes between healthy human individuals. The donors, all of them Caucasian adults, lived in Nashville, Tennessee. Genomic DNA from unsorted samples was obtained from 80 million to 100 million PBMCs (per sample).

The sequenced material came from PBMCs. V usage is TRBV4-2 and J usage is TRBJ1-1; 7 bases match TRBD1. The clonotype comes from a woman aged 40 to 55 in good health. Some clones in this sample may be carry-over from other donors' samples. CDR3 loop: CASSQESRGRFTEAFF. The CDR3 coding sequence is TGTGCCAGCAGCCAAGAGTCAAGGGGGCGATTCACTGAAGCTTTCTTT.